The clone carrying this T cell receptor beta chain has more than one count but fewer than ten. TCR beta CDR3 regions were amplified from RNA. First-round RT-PCR targeting the TCR CDR3 was performed with the HTBI primer set. MiXCR, applied by TCRdb to the multiplex PCR reads, yields one record per CDR3 protein. The data show about 400,000 distinct CDR3 sequences, 11% to 15% seen once. The data belong to a study of T cells in Graves' hyperthyroidism and ophthalmopathy. Ophthalmopathy patients had moderate-to-severe active disease, CAS ≥3, NOSPECS ≥4, and disease duration under 3 months. Sequenced input: blood. The TCR was taken from a man aged 50-60 years with Graves' ophthalmopathy.

As DNA, the CDR3 is TGTGCCAGCACCTTTGGCGGGGTGGTAGGCAATCAGCCCCAGCATTTT. Translating gives CASTFGGVVGNQPQHF. V gene TRBV6-1 combines with J gene TRBJ1-5; no clear D. This CDR3 is built from 16 residues. Germline CDR1 MNHNS, CDR2 SASEGT. Deletions cut 7 bases from V and 2 bases from J, with 18 bases between.